This TCR beta chain was obtained from a study of cytomegalovirus exposure and HLA in healthy donors. 60 Vbeta and 13 Jbeta primers were used in PCR. Profiling relied on immunoSEQ multiplex PCR, and the TCRdb table lists in-frame clones only, not all of them. The sample lists some 120,000 clones; approximately 75% were seen once. This clone has a single count. The germline CDR1 and CDR2 sequences are MDHEN and SYDVKM. CDR3 size: 12 residues. The V segment lost 5 bases and the J segment 6 bases; nucleotides outside the gene matches: 4. V gene TRBV28 combines with J gene TRBJ2-7, with 7 nucleotides matching TRBD2. Sequencing was performed on PBMCs. The origin of this receptor is a young man in good health and CMV-seronegative. Here the CDR3 DNA reads TGTGCCAGCAGTACTACTAGCGTCGAGCAGTACTTC. Amino acids: CASSTTSVEQYF.